This T cell receptor (beta chain) stems from a study of blood T cell repertoires in COVID-19 (dated by TCRdb to the early 2020s). Describing the broader study: Collaborator samples came from the United States, Italy and Spain and covered acute and convalescent phases of COVID-19. Subjects who had been exposed to COVID-19, were actively infected with it, or had recovered from it provided the deeply sampled blood TCRbeta repertoires that made up the dataset. The sample metadata nearly always contained a de-identified subject ID, COVID-19 status, age in years and sex. The repertoires were made available in a free public database intended to serve as a resource for research on the immune response to SARS-CoV-2. Where available, HLA class I and class II types were obtained from metadata supplied by the sample provider rather than from assay-based typing. The prospective study material was composed of cDNA or gDNA derived from T cells, B-cell-depleted T cells, or PBMCs. Samples were obtained from the ongoing ImmuneRACE study (first 160 participants) and from approximately 1,200 subjects provided by 6 global collaborators.

What the study reported, not specific to this receptor: The quantity of clinical and demographic metadata differed by source and by participant and was supplied without curation.

This clone is a singleton in its sample. No cognate antigen has been identified for it. Nothing much larger sits one base from this clone, and base qualities are not available. TCRbeta CDR3 regions were amplified from genomic DNA by means of the immunoSEQ Assay, a bias-controlled multiplex PCR. In the authors' own workflow: Nucleated cell counts per sample were estimated from amplification of reference gene primers within the assay. To quantify the absolute abundance of each unique TCRbeta CDR3 rearrangement, sequence reads were collapsed and filtered. For each sample, productive Simpson clonality was calculated as the square root of Simpson's diversity index over productive rearrangements. The source is immuneACCESS, and TCRdb retained only in-frame sequences with V and J called. Part of the clones is not carried over; for the studies checked, unresolved V genes explain less than half of this, and the remainder is unexplained. The V and J calls and clone size come from that table; D and trimming were worked out from the DNA. The sample table records about 400,000 clones; approximately 88% of these occur just once. The ten largest clones capture around 2% of the sample.

Participants in the prospective study were aged roughly 18 to 100 years, lived in 20 to 25 United States geographic areas, and enrolled through a virtual design. In the prospective study, cohorts were assigned on the basis of participant-reported clinical history obtained from a screening survey and a study questionnaire. In the prospective study, mobile phlebotomists collected whole blood, serum and a nasopharyngeal or oropharyngeal swab from each participant. Additional blood draws and questionnaires over an approximately two-month period could optionally be provided by prospective study participants. Prospective study blood samples were shipped either frozen or at room temperature before DNA extraction. The sequence came from a woman aged 40 to 55 with acute COVID-19. The sample was PBMCs or T cells enriched from blood (not recorded which).

The sequenced DNA: TGTGCCAGCAGCCCCTCTAGCGGGGGATACAATGAGCAGTTCTTC. This encodes CASSPSSGGYNEQFF. The rearrangement joined TRBV3-1 (or the pseudogene TRBV3-2) to TRBJ2-1, with TRBD2 matching 10 junction bases. For CDR1 and CDR2, the germline V gene (reference sequence) lists LGHDT and YNNKEL. Trimming leaves V shorter by 4 bases and J shorter by 4 bases, with the junction holding 4 bases beyond the gene matches. The CDR3 has 15 amino acids, counting the end cysteine and phenylalanine. Kept here is only the CDR3 DNA, which spans 45 bases and is read in frame from base 1.